This T cell receptor beta chain comes out of a study of blood T cell repertoires in COVID-19. Study-wide context: Acute and convalescent COVID-19 specimens originated in the United States, Italy and Spain. The cDNA or gDNA used as material had been derived from T cells, B-cell-depleted T cells, or PBMCs.

Per the original data handling: By means of reference gene primer amplification, nucleated cell counts were estimated. Produced via immunoSEQ multiplex PCR; TCRdb's table is partial and in-frame only. V and J calls and clone size come straight from that table; D and trimming were deduced from the DNA. The sample has around 110,000 clones, over 80% seen once. CDR1 WNHNN and CDR2 SYGVQD come from the germline V gene (reference sequence). V gave up 0 bases and J gave up 5 bases; unmatched junction bases: 11. The CDR3 runs to 17 residues. The sequencing input was peripheral blood. The chain joins TRBV10-1 to TRBJ1-1; 8 bases are shared with TRBD1. This receptor was identified in a woman in her 30s with acute or convalescent COVID-19. CDR3 amino acids: CASSESRADRGSTEAFF. The CDR3 DNA reads as TGCGCCAGCAGTGAGTCGCGTGCCGACAGGGGCTCTACTGAAGCTTTCTTT.